These T cell receptor beta chains were read from a single sample in a study of shared clonotypes between healthy human individuals. The method was immunoSEQ multiplex PCR; TCRdb's version includes in-frame clones alone and lacks a portion of them. Among about 1.5 million clones, 95% to 99% were seen once, and the ten largest hold 0.4% to 0.55%. Sequencing was done on a sample of naive CD4+ T cells sorted from blood. All receptors come from a young man in good health. Both conserved end residues are part of each CDR3. Clone size, where shown, is once, few, many, or a class for clones that have expanded.

V	size	J	CDR3
TRBV11-3	once	TRBJ2-2	CASSPWTSGKTGELFF
TRBV18	.	TRBJ1-1	CASSPKGDGEAFF
TRBV5-4	.	TRBJ2-5	CASSFLSGTQETQYF
TRBV4-1	.	TRBJ2-1	CASSQDRLVGVDEQFF
TRBV6-6	.	TRBJ2-5	CASSTEETQYF
TRBV18	.	TRBJ2-6	CASSPPGQGGANVLTF
TRBV7-2	.	TRBJ2-1	CASSSDGFNEQFF
TRBV5-1	once	TRBJ2-5	CASSLLGQGASETQYF
TRBV28	once	TRBJ1-4	CASSFRPTNEKLFF
TRBV6-1	.	TRBJ1-1	CASSEGLGGSGTEAFF
TRBV5-1	once	TRBJ2-5	CASSLASLRTETQYF
TRBV6-4	.	TRBJ2-1	CASRATSGTYNEQFF
TRBV28	.	TRBJ2-5	CASRTGGQETQYF
TRBV10-2	.	TRBJ2-7	CASSRYISRGYYEQYF
TRBV27	.	TRBJ2-7	CASSFMRSYEQYF
TRBV30	.	TRBJ2-1	CAFTYGTSGKVYNEQFF
TRBV12-1	once	TRBJ2-6	CASSTAHSGANVLTF
TRBV14	.	TRBJ2-7	CASSQDVRAKPYEQYF